Sequencing of this TCR beta chain was carried out in a study of CD8+ T cells in alopecia areata. Study-level information: Those patients who were treated received oral tofacitinib, which was given at 5 to 10 mg twice daily for moderate-to-severe alopecia areata. Severity among treated patients was scored by the percentage of scalp area affected. General study findings and limits: Lesional scalp exceeded normal scalp in clonality, especially in alopecia totalis/universalis. With one nonresponder, baseline CD8+ expansion's link to response remains uncertain.

Treatment reported: oral pan-JAK inhibitor, 5-10 mg twice daily. Reverse transcribed after extraction, RNA yielded cDNA as the sequencing template. The protocol was immunoSEQ multiplex PCR, while the TCRdb copy is restricted to in-frame clones and leaves out a portion. Here the sample spans 150,000 to 200,000 clones, 60% being singletons. V lost 4 bases and J lost 2; bases outside the gene matches: 5. Germline V CDR1 and CDR2: SQVTM, ANQGSEA. The CDR3 runs 14 residues. This clone has a handful of counts. As yet, its antigen is unknown. Sequenced material: CD4+ T cells sorted from blood, taken at week 24, from a patient treated with tofacitinib. This chain connects TRBV29-1 to TRBJ2-1, with 7 bases matching TRBD1. The receptor comes from a human donor with alopecia areata. CDR3 loop: CSVAKTGTYNEQFF. The DNA of the CDR3 is TGCAGCGTTGCTAAGACAGGGACCTACAATGAGCAGTTCTTC.